Below, 15 T cell receptor beta chains from the same sample are listed, as sequenced in a study of blood T cells in healthy people across ages. Sample-barcoded 5' priming and a J-beta primer mix drove a second PCR of roughly 7 to 11 cycles. TCRdb recomputed calls from the 5' RACE reads with MiXCR, one row per CDR3 protein. In the table there are hundreds of thousands of distinct CDR3 sequences, about 56% of which are singletons. The material sequenced was blood. These receptors came from a man aged 35-49 years in good health.

This chain links TRBV3-1 with TRBJ2-3; TRBD1 agrees at 8 bases. J gave up 1 base and V 8 bases, and 8 bases lay outside the gene matches. Per the germline V gene, CDR1 is LGHDT and CDR2 is YNNKEL (reference sequence). The CDR3 is 15 amino acids. The CDR3 sequence: CASQDQGARTDTQYF. Written as DNA, the CDR3 is TGTGCCAGCCAAGACCAGGGGGCACGCACAGATACGCAGTATTTT.

This rearrangement joins TRBV28 to TRBJ2-7, with D maybe TRBD2 (6 bases). The CDR3 runs 15 residues. V shed 6 bases and J shed 0 bases, with 15 bases lying between them. Germline CDR1 reads MDHEN; CDR2 reads SYDVKM. The CDR3 reads CASSRGTGPSYEQYF. The DNA of the CDR3 is TGTGCCAGCAGCCGCGGGACGGGACCCTCCTACGAGCAGTACTTC.

There are a few counts of this clonotype. V gene TRBV7-3 combines with J gene TRBJ2-5; 8 bases are shared with TRBD1. CDR3 length: 16 residues. The ends lost 5 bases at V and 4 bases at J; junction bases unmatched: 12. The V gene's germline CDR1 is SGHTA and CDR2 FQGTGA. CDR3 sequence (DNA): TGTGCCAGCAGCAAGTATGCAGGGGGCAGAAGAGAGACCCAGTACTTC. This encodes CASSKYAGGRRETQYF.

This chain joins TRBV6-2 or TRBV6-3 and TRBJ2-5; 7 nucleotides match TRBD1. The J call is doubtful: the DNA matches TRBJ2-7 better. Per the germline V gene, CDR1 is MNHEY and CDR2 is SVGEGT. This CDR3 spans 13 amino acids. The CDR3 region has the DNA TGTGCCAGCACCGGCAAACAGGGGAACGAGCAGTACTTC. Translation gives CASTGKQGNEQYF.

The chain is built from TRBV7-2 and TRBJ1-5, with a tentative D call TRBD1 (5 bases). Germline assignment: CDR1 SGHTA and CDR2 FQGNSA. The CDR3 is made up of 15 amino acids. V lost 5 bases and J lost 6, with 17 bases in between. CDR3 nucleotide sequence: TGTGCCAGCAGCGTTCCGGGGGGAAGGGGTCAGCCCCAGCATTTT. Translated: CASSVPGGRGQPQHF. The variable domain in full, completed from reference TRBV7-2 and TRBJ1-5, reads GAGVSQSPSNKVTEKGKDVELRCDPISGHTALYWYRQSLGQGLEFLIYFQGNSAPDKSGLPSDRFSAERTGGSVSTLTIQRTQQEDSAVYLCASSVPGGRGQPQHFGDGTRLSIL.

This clonotype has only a few counts. The DNA of the CDR3 is TGTGCCATCAGTGAAGTTTCATCAGGGGGCGAGGACTACACCTTC. It is translated as CAISEVSSGGEDYTF. This chain connects TRBV10-3 to TRBJ1-2, with 8 positions matching TRBD1. Germline V gene lookup returns CDR1 ENHRY and CDR2 SYGVKD. CDR3 length: 15 residues. J was trimmed by 10 bases and V by 3 bases; bases with no gene match: 13.

This clonotype was counted only a few times. This sequence joins TRBV6-1 and TRBJ1-5; D is possibly TRBD1 (6 bases). Per germline, CDR1 MNHNS and CDR2 SASEGT. CDR3 length: 16 amino acids. V dropped 5 bases and J dropped 1 base, with 15 bases sitting between them. CDR3 protein: CASSLFRGGSNQPQHF. The CDR3 nucleotides are TGTGCCAGCAGTTTGTTCAGGGGTGGGAGCAATCAGCCCCAGCATTTT.

This clonotype was counted between two and nine times. This chain uses TRBV9 with TRBJ2-7, with TRBD2 matching 10 bases. After removal of 0 bases from V and 3 bases from J, the junction contained 6 bases not matched to a gene. The CDR3 has 16 amino acids. From germline, CDR1 is SGDLS and CDR2 YYNGEE. CDR3 residues: CASSVASGSTLYEQYF. Written as DNA, the CDR3 is TGTGCCAGCAGCGTAGCTAGCGGGAGTACTCTCTACGAGCAGTACTTC.

The CDR3 sequence: CASRGVSEIYNEQFF. The CDR3, as DNA: TGTGCCAGCAGGGGGGTGTCGGAAATTTACAATGAGCAGTTCTTC. The V gene is TRBV7-2, the J gene TRBJ2-1; possibly TRBD1 or TRBD2 for D (5 bases each). The germline V gene has CDR1 SGHTA and CDR2 FQGNSA. The CDR3 loop spans 15 amino acids. V shed 6 bases and J shed 4 bases, with 16 bases lying between them.

This chain connects TRBV24-1 to TRBJ2-4, with 8 bases identical to TRBD1. The better agreement between TRBJ2-7 and the DNA end casts doubt on the J call. Germline V gene sequence: CDR1 KGHDR, CDR2 SFDVKD. The CDR3 length is 19 residues. The CDR3 loop reads CATSPVEPSLRGRICEQYF. The DNA for the CDR3 is TGTGCCACCAGTCCGGTAGAACCCTCGCTCAGGGGGCGAATCTGCGAGCAGTACTTC.

This clonotype came up many times. The chain is built from TRBV27 and TRBJ1-5, with 9 bases aligning to TRBD1. This CDR3 comprises 14 residues. CDR1 and CDR2 (germline): MNHEY, SMNVEV (reference sequence). V lost 3 bases to trimming and J lost 4 bases; unmatched junction nucleotides: 1. The CDR3 DNA reads TGTGCCAGCAGTTTGGGGACAGGGAATCAGCCCCAGCATTTT. Residues: CASSLGTGNQPQHF.

The V gene is TRBV29-1, the J gene TRBJ2-1; tentatively, D is TRBD1 (6 bases). V lost 5 bases to trimming and J lost 5 bases, with 10 bases between them. This CDR3 contains 12 residues. Germline CDR1 SQVTM, CDR2 ANQGSEA. The CDR3 nucleotides read TGCAGCGTTCCTTGGACAGACAATGAGCAGTTCTTC. It translates to CSVPWTDNEQFF.

This clonotype turned up a few times. V usage is TRBV28 and J usage is TRBJ2-5; 10 nucleotides agree with TRBD1. The germline V gene has CDR1 MDHEN and CDR2 SYDVKM. V was pared by 6 bases and J by 7 bases, with 14 bases of the junction left unmatched. The CDR3 length is 16 residues. The CDR3 region has the DNA TGTGCCAGCAGCCCTTCGGGACAGGGGAACGGAGGGACCCAGTACTTC. It yields the protein CASSPSGQGNGGTQYF.

The table lists this clonotype with a few counts. The chain uses TRBV29-1 and TRBJ1-2; 8 nucleotides match TRBD1. Unmatched junction bases numbered 6, after V lost 5 bases and J lost 10 bases. CDR1 and CDR2 (germline): SQVTM, ANQGSEA. The CDR3 sequence is 11 residues long. The CDR3 loop is CSVSGGFAYTF. In DNA form, the CDR3 reads TGCAGCGTTTCAGGGGGCTTTGCCTACACCTTC.

The V gene is TRBV27, the J gene TRBJ2-7; 12 bases align to TRBD2. In germline, CDR1 is MNHEY, CDR2 SMNVEV (reference sequence). Losses at the gene ends were 5 bases for V and 3 bases for J; bases not matched to a gene: 5. This CDR3 region has 15 residues. The CDR3 region has the DNA TGTGCCAGCAGTCCGACGACTAGCGGGAGCTACGAGCAGTACTTC. As protein: CASSPTTSGSYEQYF.